This T cell receptor (beta chain) was obtained from a study of cytomegalovirus exposure and HLA in healthy donors. CDR1 SQVTM and CDR2 ANQGSEA come from the germline V gene. V trimming: 0 bases; J trimming: 4 bases; junction bases outside the gene matches: 11. This CDR3 contains 17 residues. Clones were read by immunoSEQ multiplex PCR, and TCRdb kept only the in-frame ones, dropping some. The sample contains some 170,000 clones, about 96% of which appear only once. The TCR sequence derives from a woman younger than 35 in good health and CMV-seronegative. The gene calls are TRBV29-1 and TRBJ2-2; TRBD2 agrees at 7 bases. The sequenced sample was PBMCs. The chain's CDR3 is CSVEDLTAGGSTGELFF. DNA for the CDR3: TGCAGCGTTGAAGATCTAACCGCCGGGGGGAGCACCGGGGAGCTGTTTTTT.